Sequencing of this T cell receptor (beta chain) was carried out in a study of PD-1 blockade in classical Hodgkin lymphoma. Study as a whole: Nivolumab was administered to patients intravenously at 3 mg/kg every 2 weeks. Points from the study as a whole: Unlike CD8+ TCR diversity, which did not rise significantly by C4D1, CD4+ TCR diversity did. Patients with an early start, nivolumab under 1 year after ASCT, were excluded.

Worth noting for this clone: The antigen is not known.

This CDR3 has 13 amino acids. The repertoire was sequenced with immunoSEQ multiplex PCR; TCRdb's copy has only in-frame clones and lacks some. Of about 24,000 clones in the sample, approximately 81% were seen once. Following autologous stem cell transplantation, relapse occurred in every patient, and exposure to brentuximab vedotin varied. This material consisted of peripheral blood mononuclear cells (PBMCs), taken before the second cycle of nivolumab. This TCR derives from a human donor with classical Hodgkin lymphoma. This chain uses TRBV21-1 with TRBJ2-7. TRBV21-1 is given as a pseudogene. CDR3 DNA sequence: TGTGCCAGCAGCAAAGACGTAATCTACGAGCAGTACTTC. It yields the protein CASSKDVIYEQYF.